This T cell receptor (beta chain) was obtained from a study of cytomegalovirus exposure and HLA in healthy donors. Primers for the PCR totalled 60 Vbeta and 13 Jbeta. TCRdb's table, derived via immunoSEQ multiplex PCR, lists solely in-frame clones and lacks some. The sample consists of around 69,000 clones, about 73% of them appearing once. CDR1 is SGHKS and CDR2 is YYEKEE in the germline V gene (reference sequence). The CDR3 spans 16 residues. V gave up 3 bases and J gave up 0 bases, with 15 bases separating them. This sequence was found in a woman aged 45-59 years in good health and CMV-seropositive. Sequenced sample: PBMCs. The chain couples TRBV5-5 to TRBJ1-2, with D perhaps matching TRBD1 (5 bases). The CDR3 nucleotides read TGTGCCAGCAGCTCTCTGCAGGGTCAGGCTAACTATGGCTACACCTTC. Translation: CASSSLQGQANYGYTF.